The text below deals with one T cell receptor beta chain. Antigen: not known. PCR or immunohistochemistry showed mismatch repair deficiency in every enrolled patient. This sample is part of a study of PD-1 blockade in mismatch repair-deficient tumors. Findings and limits, study-wide: Tumor-resident clones, often absent from pretreatment blood, expanded after pembrolizumab and then contracted.

Repertoires were generated with immunoSEQ multiplex PCR, while TCRdb's copy carries only in-frame clones and drops some. The sample includes 100,000 to 150,000 clones, about 85% of them seen just once. The length of the CDR3 is 12 residues. Deletions cut 5 bases from V and 9 bases from J, with 13 bases between. CDR1 and CDR2 (germline): SGHTA, FQGNSA. The receptor was isolated from an adult with mismatch repair-deficient cancer. The chain links TRBV7-2 to TRBJ1-2; TRBD1 might be the D (5 bases). The sequencing here drew on peripheral blood, taken 44 weeks after starting pembrolizumab. The CDR3 nucleotides read TGTGCCAGCAGCCCCGGGGGATGGAGCTACACCTTC. Its translation is CASSPGGWSYTF.